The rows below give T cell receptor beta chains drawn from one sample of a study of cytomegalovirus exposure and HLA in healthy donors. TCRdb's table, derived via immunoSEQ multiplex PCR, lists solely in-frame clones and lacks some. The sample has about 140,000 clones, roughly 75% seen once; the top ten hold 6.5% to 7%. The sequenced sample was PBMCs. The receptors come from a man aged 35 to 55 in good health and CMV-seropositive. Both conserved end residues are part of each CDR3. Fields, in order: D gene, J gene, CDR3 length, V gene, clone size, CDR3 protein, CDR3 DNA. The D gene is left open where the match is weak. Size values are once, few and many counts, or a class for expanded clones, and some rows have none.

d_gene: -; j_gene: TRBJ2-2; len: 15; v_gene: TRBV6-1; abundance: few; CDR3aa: CASSLTGPNTGELFF; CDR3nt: TGTGCCAGCAGCTTGACAGGTCCGAACACCGGGGAGCTGTTTTTT
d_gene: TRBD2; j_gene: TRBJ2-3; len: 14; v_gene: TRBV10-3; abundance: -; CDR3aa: CAIRIAGGPDTQYF; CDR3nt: TGTGCCATCAGGATAGCGGGGGGTCCGGATACGCAGTATTTT
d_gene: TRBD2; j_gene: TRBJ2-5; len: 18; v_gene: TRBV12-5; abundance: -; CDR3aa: CASGLPDPGLAGRETQYF; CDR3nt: TGTGCTAGTGGTTTGCCCGACCCGGGACTAGCGGGAAGGGAGACCCAGTACTTC
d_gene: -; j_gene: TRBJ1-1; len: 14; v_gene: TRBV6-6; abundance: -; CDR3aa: CASSYSRGNTEAFF; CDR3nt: TGTGCCAGCAGTTACTCGAGAGGAAACACTGAAGCTTTCTTT
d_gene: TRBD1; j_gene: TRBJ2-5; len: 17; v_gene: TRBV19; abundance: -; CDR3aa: CASSPDPGQGSWKTQYF; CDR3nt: TGTGCCAGTAGTCCCGACCCGGGACAGGGTTCTTGGAAGACCCAGTACTTC
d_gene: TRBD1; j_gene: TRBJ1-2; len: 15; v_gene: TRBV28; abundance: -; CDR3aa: CASSSPSTDRAGYTF; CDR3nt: TGTGCCAGCAGTTCCCCCTCGACGGACAGGGCCGGCTACACCTTC
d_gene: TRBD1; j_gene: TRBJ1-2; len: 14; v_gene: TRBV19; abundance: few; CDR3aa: CASSKTGFRYGYTF; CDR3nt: TGTGCCAGTAGTAAGACAGGGTTTCGCTATGGCTACACCTTC
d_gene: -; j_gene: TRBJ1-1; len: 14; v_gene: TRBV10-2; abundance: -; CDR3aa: CASSRPGENTEAFF; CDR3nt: TGCGCCAGCAGCCGCCCCGGAGAAAACACTGAAGCTTTCTTT
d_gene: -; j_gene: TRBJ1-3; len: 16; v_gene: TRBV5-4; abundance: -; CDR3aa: CASSRGLEGEGNTIYF; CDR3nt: TGTGCCAGCAGCAGGGGTTTGGAGGGCGAAGGAAACACCATATATTTT
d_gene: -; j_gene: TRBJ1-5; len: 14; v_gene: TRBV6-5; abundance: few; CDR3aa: CASSAGARNQPQHF; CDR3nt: TGTGCCAGCAGCGCAGGGGCGAGAAATCAGCCCCAGCATTTT
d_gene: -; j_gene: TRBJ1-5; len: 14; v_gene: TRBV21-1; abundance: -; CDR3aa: CASSPREENQPQHF; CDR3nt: TGTGCCAGCAGCCCCCGGGAAGAAAATCAGCCCCAGCATTTT
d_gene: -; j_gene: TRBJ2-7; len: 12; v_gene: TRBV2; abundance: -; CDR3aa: CASRTDSYEQYF; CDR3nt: TGTGCCAGCAGGACTGATTCCTACGAGCAGTACTTC
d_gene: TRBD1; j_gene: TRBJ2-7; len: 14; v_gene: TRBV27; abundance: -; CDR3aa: CASSPTGSSYEQYF; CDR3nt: TGTGCCAGCAGCCCGACAGGGAGCTCCTACGAGCAGTACTTC
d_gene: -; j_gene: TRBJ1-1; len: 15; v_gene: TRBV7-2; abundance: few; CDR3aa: CASSFPTVKNTEAFF; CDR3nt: TGTGCCAGCAGCTTCCCGACAGTGAAGAACACTGAAGCTTTCTTT
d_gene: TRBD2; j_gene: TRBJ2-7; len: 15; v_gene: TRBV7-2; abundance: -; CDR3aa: CASSPGLAGKVEQYF; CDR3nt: TGTGCCAGCAGCCCCGGACTAGCGGGAAAAGTAGAGCAGTACTTC
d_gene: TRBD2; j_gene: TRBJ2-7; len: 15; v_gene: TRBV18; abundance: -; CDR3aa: CASSPGTTLGEEQYF; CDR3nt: TGTGCCAGCTCACCGGGGACTACCTTGGGGGAAGAGCAGTACTTC
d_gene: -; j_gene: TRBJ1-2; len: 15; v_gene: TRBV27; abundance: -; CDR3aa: CASSLSTGHPYGYTF; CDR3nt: TGTGCCAGCAGTTTATCGACCGGACACCCCTATGGCTACACCTTC
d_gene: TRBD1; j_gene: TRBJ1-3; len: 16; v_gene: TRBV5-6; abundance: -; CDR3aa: CASSLPTGGSGNTIYF; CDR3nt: TGTGCCAGCAGCCTACCGACAGGGGGCTCTGGAAACACCATATATTTT
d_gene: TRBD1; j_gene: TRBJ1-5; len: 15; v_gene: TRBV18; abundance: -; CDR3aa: CASSPAGQGPQPQHF; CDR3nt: TGTGCCAGCTCACCAGCGGGACAGGGACCTCAGCCCCAGCATTTT
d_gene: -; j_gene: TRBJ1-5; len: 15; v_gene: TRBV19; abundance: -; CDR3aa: CASSRAETSNQPQHF; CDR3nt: TGTGCCAGTAGTAGGGCAGAAACTAGCAATCAGCCCCAGCATTTT
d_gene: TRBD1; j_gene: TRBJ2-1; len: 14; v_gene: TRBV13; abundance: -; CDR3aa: CASSLQGVVNEQFF; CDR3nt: TGTGCCAGCAGCTTACAGGGGGTCGTGAATGAGCAGTTCTTC
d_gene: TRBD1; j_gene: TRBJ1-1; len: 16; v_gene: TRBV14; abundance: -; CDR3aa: CASSQGTGGRYTEAFF; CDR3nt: TGTGCCAGCAGCCAAGGGACAGGGGGCCGGTACACTGAAGCTTTCTTT
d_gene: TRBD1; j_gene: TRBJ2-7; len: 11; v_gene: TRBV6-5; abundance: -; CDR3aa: CASGQGYEQYF; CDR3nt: TGTGCCAGCGGACAGGGATACGAGCAGTACTTC
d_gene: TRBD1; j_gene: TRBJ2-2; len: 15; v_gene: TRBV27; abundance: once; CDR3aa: CASGGQGFFTGELFF; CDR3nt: TGTGCCAGCGGAGGACAGGGCTTTTTCACCGGGGAGCTGTTTTTT
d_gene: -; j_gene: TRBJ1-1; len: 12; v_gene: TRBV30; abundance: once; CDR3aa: CAWVLGVTEAFF; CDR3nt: TGTGCCTGGGTCTTGGGAGTCACTGAAGCTTTCTTT
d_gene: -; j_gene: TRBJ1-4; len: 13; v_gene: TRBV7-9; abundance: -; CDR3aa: CASSFPLSGKLFF; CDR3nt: TGTGCCAGCAGCTTCCCGCTCTCAGGGAAACTGTTTTTT
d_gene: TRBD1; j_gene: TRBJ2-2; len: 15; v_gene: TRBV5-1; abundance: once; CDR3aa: CASLTGTGGTGELFF; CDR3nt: TGCGCCAGCCTAACCGGGACAGGGGGCACCGGGGAGCTGTTTTTT
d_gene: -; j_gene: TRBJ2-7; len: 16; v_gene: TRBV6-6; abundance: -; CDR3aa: CASSYEHQVFSYEQYF; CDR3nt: TGTGCCAGCAGTTACGAACACCAAGTTTTCTCCTACGAGCAGTACTTC
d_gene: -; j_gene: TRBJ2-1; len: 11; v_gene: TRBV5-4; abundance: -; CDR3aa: CASSSSNEQFF; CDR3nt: TGTGCCAGCAGCTCGAGCAATGAGCAGTTCTTC
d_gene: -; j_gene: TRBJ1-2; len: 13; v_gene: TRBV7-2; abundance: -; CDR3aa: CASTFEGYYGYTF; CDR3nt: TGTGCCAGCACCTTCGAGGGTTACTATGGCTACACCTTC
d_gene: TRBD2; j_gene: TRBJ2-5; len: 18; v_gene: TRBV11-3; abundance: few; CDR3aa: CASSPGGTSGNLWETQYF; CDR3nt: TGTGCCAGCAGCCCAGGGGGGACTAGCGGGAATCTTTGGGAGACCCAGTACTTC
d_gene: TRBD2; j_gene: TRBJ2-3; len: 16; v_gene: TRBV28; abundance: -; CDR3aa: CASSFTSGGSTDTQYF; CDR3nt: TGTGCCAGCAGTTTTACTAGCGGGGGGAGCACAGATACGCAGTATTTT
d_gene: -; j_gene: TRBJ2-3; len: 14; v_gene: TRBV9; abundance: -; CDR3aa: CASSVDQGTDTQYF; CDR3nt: TGTGCCAGCAGCGTAGACCAGGGAACAGATACGCAGTATTTT
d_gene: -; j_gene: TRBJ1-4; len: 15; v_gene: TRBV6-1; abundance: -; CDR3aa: CASRKKGFSNEKLFF; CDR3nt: TGTGCCAGCAGGAAGAAGGGGTTTTCTAATGAAAAACTGTTTTTT
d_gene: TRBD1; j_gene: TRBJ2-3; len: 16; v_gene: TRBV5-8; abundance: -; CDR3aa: CASSPATGVLTDTQYF; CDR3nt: TGTGCCAGCAGCCCCGCGACAGGGGTTTTAACAGATACGCAGTATTTT